Following are 27 T cell receptor beta chains from one sample sequenced in a study of T cells in tuberculosis listed by TCRdb under 2018. What the time point label conveys for this sample: new active TB diagnosis, blood taken before or within 7 days of starting treatment. Library generation was performed with the immunoSEQ multiplex PCR assay. TCRdb obtained this table from immuneACCESS and retained in-frame rearrangements with V and J assigned. These tables miss some clones; where compared with another copy, unresolved V genes account for less than half of the shortfall, and the remainder is unexplained. This sample holds around 49,000 clones; 90% to 95% were observed only once. The top ten clones comprise more than 1.3% of the sample. The specimen comprised PBMCs, sampled at tuberculosis diagnosis. All receptors derive from an adult with tuberculosis.

V gene TRBV5-4 combines with J gene TRBJ1-3, with D perhaps matching TRBD1 (6 bases). Trimming took 4 bases from V and 2 from J, leaving 16 bases between them. CDR1 SGHNT and CDR2 YYREEE come from the germline V gene (reference sequence). This CDR3 is built from 16 residues. As DNA, the CDR3 is TGTGCCAGCAGCCGGTCCGGGACAAGGGCTGGAAACACCATATATTTT. Translating it yields CASSRSGTRAGNTIYF.

The J gene is TRBJ1-2, the V gene TRBV4-1; possibly TRBD1 for D (6 bases). With 3 bases removed from V and 2 bases from J, the gap between germline ends came to 10 bases. Germline lookup yields CDR1 MGHRA and CDR2 YSYEKL. The CDR3 has 14 residues. In nucleotides, the CDR3 is TGCGCCAGCAGCCAGGCAGGGGCCAACTATGGCTACACCTTC. Translated, it gives CASSQAGANYGYTF.

This chain connects TRBV18 to TRBJ2-1; the match to TRBD2 covers 11 bases. With 0 bases clipped from V and 6 bases from J, the junction kept 10 bases outside the gene matches. CDR1 is KGHSH, CDR2 LQKENI, per germline. The CDR3 loop spans 18 amino acids. The CDR3 DNA reads as TGTGCCAGCTCACCACCTTTAGGTAGCGGGAGGGCCTTCAATGAGCAGTTCTTC. Translated, it gives CASSPPLGSGRAFNEQFF. The variable domain in full, completed from reference TRBV18 and TRBJ2-1, reads NAGVMQNPRHLVRRRGQEARLRCSPMKGHSHVYWYRQLPEEGLKFMVYLQKENIIDESGMPKERFSAEFPKEGPSILRIQQVVRGDSAAYFCASSPPLGSGRAFNEQFFGPGTRLTVL.

This chain connects TRBV7-2 to TRBJ2-1; TRBD2 is a possible D gene (6 bases). Deletions cut 1 base from V and 6 bases from J, with 10 bases between. This CDR3 has 14 amino acids. Germline V CDR1 and CDR2: SGHTA, FQGNSA. The DNA for the CDR3 is TGTGCCAGCAGCTTAGACGGGGGATCCAATGAGCAGTTCTTC. Residues: CASSLDGGSNEQFF.

V gene TRBV2 combines with J gene TRBJ2-2; 13 bases map to TRBD2. The CDR3 runs 17 residues. Germline CDR1 SNHLY, CDR2 FYNNEI. Trimming took 6 bases from V and 6 from J; bases not matched to a gene: 10. The CDR3: CASSKLAGGSFSGELFF. In nucleotides, the CDR3 is TGTGCCAGCAGCAAACTAGCGGGAGGGTCTTTTTCCGGGGAGCTGTTTTTT.

The rearrangement links TRBV28 to TRBJ2-3; TRBD2 might be the D (6 bases). Trimming stripped 5 bases from V and 6 bases from J, with 15 bases between. The CDR3 has 14 residues. Per germline, CDR1 MDHEN and CDR2 SYDVKM. CDR3 bases: TGTGCCAGCAGTCCCCGGCGGGGAGCGGATACGCAGTATTTT. The encoded protein is CASSPRRGADTQYF.

This clone was recorded only once. V is TRBV4-3 and J is TRBJ2-2; unclear D gene. The CDR3 length is 16 residues. With 1 base removed from V and 1 base from J, the gap between germline ends came to 10 bases. Germline CDR1 reads LGHNA; CDR2 reads YSLEER. CDR3 sequence reads: CASSQGSAMNTGELFF. The DNA for the CDR3 is TGCGCCAGCAGCCAAGGATCCGCGATGAACACCGGGGAGCTGTTTTTT.

The chain joins TRBV19 to TRBJ1-1; D uncertain. The CDR3 totals 13 residues. V was cut by 2 bases and J by 0 bases, with 4 bases left in between. Germline V CDR1 and CDR2: LNHDA, SQIVND (reference sequence). This CDR3 is CASSISVNTEAFF. The CDR3 DNA reads TGTGCCAGTAGTATATCTGTGAACACTGAAGCTTTCTTT.

This clone occurred once. This chain joins TRBV9 and TRBJ1-1; a weak D match, TRBD1 (6 bases). This CDR3 contains 15 residues. Trimming pared 2 bases from V and 7 bases from J, leaving 18 bases between. Germline V gives CDR1 SGDLS, CDR2 YYNGEE. The CDR3 region is CASSVDAGAAGEAFF. CDR3 DNA: TGTGCCAGCAGCGTCGACGCAGGGGCGGCGGGTGAAGCTTTCTTT. The entire variable domain, with the rest obtained from reference TRBV9 and TRBJ1-1, is as follows: DSGVTQTPKHLITATGQRVTLRCSPRSGDLSVYWYQQSLDQGLQFLIQYYNGEERAKGNILERFSAQQFPDLHSELNLSSLELGDSALYFCASSVDAGAAGEAFFGQGTRLTVV.

V gene TRBV6-6 combines with J gene TRBJ1-2; 9 bases match TRBD1. The trim removed 7 bases at V and 4 bases at J, leaving 10 bases unmatched. This CDR3 spans 15 amino acids. Germline CDR1 reads MNHNY; CDR2 reads SVGAGI (reference sequence). CDR3 region: CASTHPPGQGYGYTF. DNA of the CDR3: TGTGCCAGCACCCACCCCCCGGGACAGGGCTATGGCTACACCTTC.

This chain links TRBV18 with TRBJ2-2, with TRBD2 identical over 11 bases. CDR3 length equals 16 residues. Per germline, CDR1 KGHSH and CDR2 LQKENI. V was pared by 0 bases and J by 7 bases, with 4 bases of the junction left unmatched. The CDR3 nucleotides read TGTGCCAGCTCACCACCTGGGACTAGCGGCGGCGGGGAGCTGTTTTTT. This encodes CASSPPGTSGGGELFF.

V usage is TRBV29-1 and J usage is TRBJ1-4, with TRBD1 as a possible D gene (6 bases). V lost 7 bases to trimming and J lost 0 bases, with 15 bases between them. Germline assignment: CDR1 SQVTM and CDR2 ANQGSEA. The CDR3 contains 15 residues. CDR3 nucleotide sequence: TGCAGCGCGGTCCCGGGACATACAACTAATGAAAAACTGTTTTTT. This gives the protein CSAVPGHTTNEKLFF. Full variable domain (rest looked up from reference TRBV29-1 and TRBJ1-4): SAVISQKPSRDICQRGTSLTIQCQVDSQVTMMFWYRQQPGQSLTLIATANQGSEATYESGFVIDKFPISRPNLTFSTLTVSNMSPEDSSIYLCSAVPGHTTNEKLFFGSGTQLSVL.

V usage is TRBV30 and J usage is TRBJ1-2; possibly TRBD1 for D (6 bases). The CDR3 has 13 amino acids. CDR1 and CDR2 (germline): GTSNPN, SVGIG (reference sequence). Trimming removed 5 bases at V and 5 bases at J, with 15 bases between. The CDR3 here is CAWEGGDLYGYTF. The CDR3 DNA is TGTGCCTGGGAAGGGGGGGATCTGTATGGCTACACCTTC.

The chain combines TRBV11-2 with TRBJ2-3; tentative D call: TRBD2 (6 bases). CDR3 size: 15 residues. The V gene lost 0 bases and the J gene lost 6 bases, with 13 bases spanning the gap. From germline, CDR1 is SGHAT and CDR2 FQNNGV. Here the CDR3 reads CASSLEGGPQDTQYF. The CDR3 DNA reads as TGTGCCAGCAGCTTAGAAGGAGGGCCCCAGGATACGCAGTATTTT.

This clone came up once. The V and J genes are TRBV6-1 and TRBJ1-5; TRBD1 is a possible D gene (6 bases). CDR1 is MNHNS and CDR2 is SASEGT in the germline V gene. V gave up 7 bases and J gave up 3 bases, with 16 bases separating them. The CDR3 totals 15 residues. In nucleotides, the CDR3 is TGTGCCAGCATGTTACAGGGATTTGACAATCAGCCCCAGCATTTT. It yields the protein CASMLQGFDNQPQHF.

The chain couples TRBV7-2 to TRBJ1-5, with TRBD1 identical over 8 bases. The trim removed 5 bases at V and 2 bases at J, leaving 2 bases unmatched. Germline V gene data show CDR1 as SGHTA and CDR2 as FQGNSA. The CDR3 has 14 residues. The CDR3 loop is CASSPTGGNQPQHF. DNA of the CDR3: TGTGCCAGCAGCCCGACAGGGGGCAATCAGCCCCAGCATTTT.

This chain links TRBV9 with TRBJ1-1; no clear D. The CDR3 is 15 residues long. V lost 4 bases to trimming and J lost 3 bases, with 16 bases between them. In germline, CDR1 is SGDLS, CDR2 YYNGEE. The CDR3 bases are TGTGCCAGCAGCTCCACCTCGAGGGTGGACACTGAAGCTTTCTTT. Its translation: CASSSTSRVDTEAFF.

As DNA, the CDR3 is TGCGCCAGCAGCTTGGGTGGGACAGCCTATGGCTACACCTTC. This sequence encodes CASSLGGTAYGYTF. This chain connects TRBV5-1 to TRBJ1-2; 7 bases align to TRBD1. From germline, CDR1 is SGHRS and CDR2 YFSETQ. The CDR3 consists of 14 residues. Trimming took 0 bases from V and 4 from J; bases not matched to a gene: 3.

The CDR3 protein is CASSLTGNSYNEQFF. CDR3 coding DNA: TGTGCCAGCAGTCTGACAGGGAACTCCTACAATGAGCAGTTCTTC. This sequence joins TRBV27 and TRBJ2-1; the match to TRBD1 covers 7 bases. Germline CDR1 MNHEY, CDR2 SMNVEV (reference sequence). V shed 5 bases, J shed 0 bases, and the junction held 4 bases outside the gene matches. This CDR3 comprises 15 residues.

The gene calls are TRBV6-6 and TRBJ2-7; 7 bases map to TRBD1. This CDR3 contains 13 residues. V was clipped by 7 bases and J by 3 bases; unmatched bases: 6. Germline CDR1 reads MNHNY; CDR2 reads SVGAGI (reference sequence). The CDR3 spells CASNTGDVYEQYF. CDR3 sequence (DNA): TGTGCCAGCAATACAGGGGATGTCTACGAGCAGTACTTC.

This chain links TRBV9 with TRBJ2-3, with 7 positions matching TRBD2. The CDR3 extends over 17 amino acids. Germline CDR1 and CDR2: SGDLS and YYNGEE. The J segment lost 2 bases and the V segment lost 0 bases, leaving 9 bases of the junction unmatched. CDR3 sequence: CASSVGLGGRYTDTQYF. In DNA form, the CDR3 reads TGTGCCAGCAGCGTAGGACTGGGAGGGCGGTACACAGATACGCAGTATTTT.

The CDR3 is CASSGRDGPGELFF. The CDR3 nucleotides read TGTGCCAGCAGCGGGAGGGACGGGCCCGGGGAGCTGTTTTTT. This chain joins TRBV7-8 and TRBJ2-2, with 7 bases identical to TRBD2. The V segment lost 5 bases and the J segment 6 bases; nucleotides outside the gene matches: 6. This CDR3 spans 14 amino acids. Germline CDR1 is SGHVS and CDR2 is FQNEAQ.

This clone was recorded once. The chain employs TRBV27 and TRBJ2-5; TRBD1 is a possible D gene (8 bases). Trimming removed 4 bases from V and 1 base from J, with 16 bases in between. This CDR3 contains 16 residues. CDR1 and CDR2 (germline): MNHEY, SMNVEV (reference sequence). CDR3 amino acids: CASSSQQGGPQETQYF. DNA of the CDR3: TGTGCCAGCAGTTCCCAACAGGGGGGGCCCCAAGAGACCCAGTACTTC.

In its sample, this clone was seen a few times. V is TRBV7-8 and J is TRBJ1-2; 8 bases map to TRBD1. Trimming at V came to 0 bases and at J to 4 bases, leaving 7 bases not matched to a gene. Germline CDR1 is SGHVS and CDR2 is FQNEAQ. This CDR3 is built from 16 residues. The CDR3 sequence is CASSLAIQGVGYGYTF. The CDR3 nucleotides read TGTGCCAGCAGCTTAGCGATACAGGGGGTTGGCTATGGCTACACCTTC.

The rearrangement joins TRBV5-1 to TRBJ1-1, with D unclear. Trimming removed 1 base from V and 1 base from J, with 5 bases in between. This CDR3 is built from 13 residues. Germline CDR1 and CDR2: SGHRS and YFSETQ. CDR3 coding DNA: TGCGCCAGCAGCTTGCAAGCGAACACTGAAGCTTTCTTT. It specifies CASSLQANTEAFF.

The chain has TRBV19 and TRBJ2-1; D possibly corresponds to TRBD2 (6 bases). Trimming removed 7 bases from V and 4 bases from J, with 20 bases in between. CDR3 length: 16 residues. CDR1 is LNHDA and CDR2 is SQIVND in the germline V gene (reference sequence). The CDR3 DNA reads TGTGCCAGTACTCCTCTAGCGCGCATGGGATACAATGAGCAGTTCTTC. It codes for CASTPLARMGYNEQFF.

The genes are TRBV7-9 and TRBJ2-1, with 10 bases lining up with TRBD2. The CDR3 loop spans 16 amino acids. The V and J ends lost 3 bases and 4 bases, in that order; junction bases with no gene match: 6. Germline CDR1 reads SEHNR; CDR2 reads FQNEAQ (reference sequence). In DNA, the CDR3 is TGTGCCAGCAGCTTGGTCGGGACTAGCGAGTACAATGAGCAGTTCTTC. It codes for CASSLVGTSEYNEQFF.